The 18 T cell receptor beta chains reported below all come from one sample, sequenced in a study of shared clonotypes between healthy human individuals (dated by TCRdb to the early 2020s). Receptors were amplified or captured by the immunoSEQ multiplex PCR assay. This immuneACCESS table, as held by TCRdb, lists in-frame sequences with V and J called but not all clones. Of the missing ones, under half trace to an unresolved V gene in checked studies; the others have no known cause. This sample comprises 1 million to 1.2 million clones, 77% of them detected only once. Jointly, the top ten make up over 0.8% of the sample. The sample taken for sequencing was memory CD4+ T cells from PBMCs. According to the study, the label for this sample's cell subset or site signals: CD45RA-negative fraction. The receptors come from a young man in good health. Some clones in this sample may be carry-over from other donors' samples.

V gene TRBV28 combines with J gene TRBJ2-7; 10 nucleotides match TRBD2. The CDR3 sequence is 18 residues long. From germline, CDR1 is MDHEN and CDR2 SYDVKM. After removal of 1 base from V and 5 bases from J, the junction contained 14 bases not matched to a gene. This chain's CDR3 is CASSLLRGLAGEGDEQYF. In nucleotides, the CDR3 is TGTGCCAGCAGTTTATTGAGAGGGCTAGCGGGAGAGGGGGACGAGCAGTACTTC.

The chain joins TRBV28 to TRBJ2-1; D not certain. The CDR3 has 14 amino acids. V was cut by 7 bases and J by 8 bases, with 18 bases left in between. Germline V gives CDR1 MDHEN, CDR2 SYDVKM. Written as DNA, the CDR3 is TGTGCCAGCAAACTCTGGGCAGATTCCGATGAGCAGTTCTTC. It specifies CASKLWADSDEQFF.

The rearrangement uses TRBV5-6 and TRBJ1-3; D call uncertain. Per germline, CDR1 SGHDT and CDR2 YYEEEE. This CDR3 has 15 residues. V was shortened by 3 bases and J by 2 bases, with 12 bases between the two germline ends. CDR3 bases: TGTGCCAGCAGCTCGGAACCGTCAACTGGAAACACCATATATTTT. It yields the protein CASSSEPSTGNTIYF.

The rearrangement joins TRBV7-9 to TRBJ1-1; D ambiguous. The germline V gene encodes CDR1 SEHNR and CDR2 FQNEAQ (reference sequence). This CDR3 comprises 12 residues. Trimming took off 1 base at V and 7 bases at J, with 7 bases between the two ends. CDR3 coding DNA: TGTGCCAGCAGCTTAGGGAGCCTTGAAGCTTTCTTT. It encodes CASSLGSLEAFF.

The chain combines TRBV28 with TRBJ2-3; D might be TRBD1 or TRBD2, each matching 6 bases. Germline CDR1 is MDHEN and CDR2 is SYDVKM. The CDR3 length is 17 residues. Trimming cost V 6 bases and J 1 base, with 20 bases left between them. The CDR3 DNA reads as TGTGCCAGCAGCTGGGGGGCGGGAAAGCCGGGCACAGATACGCAGTATTTT. Translated, it gives CASSWGAGKPGTDTQYF.

This chain uses TRBV6-6 with TRBJ2-1, with 9 bases fitting TRBD1. Trimming cost V 2 bases and J 5 bases; bases outside gene matches: 4. The V gene's germline CDR1 is MNHNY and CDR2 SVGAGI (reference sequence). The CDR3 length is 15 residues. In nucleotides, the CDR3 is TGTGCCAGCAGTTACGCCGGACAGGGGCACAATGAGCAGTTCTTC. This translates into CASSYAGQGHNEQFF.

The rearrangement links TRBV5-1 to TRBJ1-1, with D maybe TRBD1 (6 bases). The CDR3 covers 14 residues. The germline gives CDR1 SGHRS, CDR2 YFSETQ. Trimming took 3 bases from V and 5 from J, leaving 14 bases between them. The CDR3: CASSSLSGDTEAFF. The CDR3 DNA reads TGCGCCAGCAGCTCGCTATCAGGGGATACTGAAGCTTTCTTT.

J is TRBJ2-2 and V is TRBV10-3, with a tentative D call TRBD2 (6 bases). Germline loops: CDR1 ENHRY, CDR2 SYGVKD. Trimming removed 3 bases at V and 2 bases at J, with 10 bases between. The CDR3 is 15 residues long. The CDR3: CAISDPAGNTGELFF. CDR3 DNA: TGTGCCATCAGTGATCCAGCGGGTAACACCGGGGAGCTGTTTTTT.

For this clone: Given a much more abundant clone one base away, this may be a read error. This specimen includes other DNA sequences encoding the same CDR3. V usage is TRBV29-1 and J usage is TRBJ2-5; TRBD1 matches at 10 bases. The end of the DNA is better explained by TRBJ2-7, so the J call may be wrong. The CDR3 is 16 amino acids. The germline gives CDR1 SQVTM, CDR2 ANQGSEA. The CDR3 DNA follows: TGCAGCGTTGGAGGAGCATCGGACAGGGGGTCCTACGAGCAGTACTTC. Amino acid sequence: CSVGGASDRGSYEQYF.

The chain links TRBV28 to TRBJ2-3; 7 bases map to TRBD2. Trimming at V came to 3 bases and at J to 6 bases, leaving 9 bases not matched to a gene. This CDR3 has 15 amino acids. CDR1 is MDHEN and CDR2 is SYDVKM in the germline V gene. In DNA form, the CDR3 reads TGTGCCAGCAGTTTGGGGGGGACGTGGAGGGATACGCAGTATTTT. This codes for CASSLGGTWRDTQYF. The whole variable domain, remainder taken from reference TRBV28 and TRBJ2-3, is DVKVTQSSRYLVKRTGEKVFLECVQDMDHENMFWYRQDPGLGLRLIYFSYDVKMKEKGDIPEGYSVSREKKERFSLILESASTNQTSMYLCASSLGGTWRDTQYFGPGTRLTVL.

About this clone: Relative to the germline gene, one junction end is altered; a read error may explain this. The chain uses TRBV6-1 and TRBJ2-5; TRBD1 is a possible D gene (6 bases). Germline-derived CDR1 and CDR2 are MNHNS and SASEGT. CDR3 length: 17 amino acids. The CDR3 DNA reads as TGTGCCAGCAGCGAAGGGGCACAGGGCAACCCCAGAGAGACCCAGTACTTC. Translation gives CASSEGAQGNPRETQYF.

This clone showed up just once. The chain couples TRBV5-4 to TRBJ2-1; 8 nucleotides line up with TRBD1. Germline CDR1 and CDR2: SGHNT and YYREEE (reference sequence). The V and J ends lost 4 bases and 8 bases, in that order; junction bases with no gene match: 8. CDR3 length: 14 amino acids. Here the CDR3 reads CASSPGGVRYEQFF. The CDR3, as DNA: TGTGCCAGCAGCCCAGGGGGCGTTCGCTATGAGCAGTTCTTC.

This clone was counted ten times or more. The V call is TRBV28, the J call TRBJ1-4, with TRBD1 as a possible D gene (5 bases). The CDR3 has 17 residues. Trimming cost V 4 bases and J 0 bases, with 15 bases left between them. Germline V gene lookup returns CDR1 MDHEN and CDR2 SYDVKM. In DNA form, the CDR3 reads TGTGCCAGCAGTTGGGGTAGGGGACTTGCAACTAATGAAAAACTGTTTTTT. Its translation: CASSWGRGLATNEKLFF. The complete variable domain, with remaining parts taken from reference TRBV28 and TRBJ1-4, reads DVKVTQSSRYLVKRTGEKVFLECVQDMDHENMFWYRQDPGLGLRLIYFSYDVKMKEKGDIPEGYSVSREKKERFSLILESASTNQTSMYLCASSWGRGLATNEKLFFGSGTQLSVL.

This chain uses TRBV19 with TRBJ1-5; 7 bases are shared with TRBD1. In germline, CDR1 is LNHDA, CDR2 SQIVND (reference sequence). This CDR3 region has 16 residues. V lost 8 bases and J lost 2; bases outside the gene matches: 12. The CDR3: CASANLGQGGNQPQHF. In nucleotides, the CDR3 is TGTGCCAGTGCCAATCTGGGGCAGGGGGGCAATCAGCCCCAGCATTTT. The whole variable domain, filled in from reference TRBV19 and TRBJ1-5, reads DGGITQSPKYLFRKEGQNVTLSCEQNLNHDAMYWYRQDPGQGLRLIYYSQIVNDFQKGDIAEGYSVSREKKESFPLTVTSAQKNPTAFYLCASANLGQGGNQPQHFGDGTRLSIL.

This rearrangement joins TRBV19 to TRBJ1-2; 10 nucleotides align to TRBD1. V shed 3 bases, J shed 5 bases, and the junction held 12 bases outside the gene matches. The CDR3 is made up of 17 amino acids. Germline V gene data show CDR1 as LNHDA and CDR2 as SQIVND (reference sequence). CDR3 nucleotides: TGTGCCAGTAGTATCGGAACCCGACAGGGGGCAGGATATGGCTACACCTTC. This gives the protein CASSIGTRQGAGYGYTF.

J is TRBJ1-2 and V is TRBV6-5; 7 bases fit TRBD1. V dropped 4 bases and J dropped 7; count of bases not matched to a gene: 9. This CDR3 has 14 amino acids. The V gene's germline CDR1 is MNHEY and CDR2 SVGAGI. CDR3 sequence reads: CASSFQTGEGGYTF. Written as DNA, the CDR3 is TGTGCCAGCAGTTTCCAAACAGGGGAGGGTGGCTACACCTTC.

This clone occurred once. The genes are TRBV28 and TRBJ2-7, with D possibly being TRBD2 (6 bases). Germline CDR1 and CDR2: MDHEN and SYDVKM. The CDR3 runs to 14 residues. The V end was cut by 8 bases, the J end by 4 bases, with 18 bases between. The CDR3 protein is CASSKGGGVYEQYF. In DNA form, the CDR3 reads TGTGCCAGCTCCAAGGGAGGAGGGGTTTACGAGCAGTACTTC.

This clone was found once. Other DNA sequences from this sample encode an identical CDR3 as well. This chain uses TRBV28 with TRBJ2-3; D unresolved. The CDR3 spans 14 residues. Germline V CDR1 and CDR2: MDHEN, SYDVKM. The V end was cut by 2 bases, the J end by 0 bases, with 6 bases between. The CDR3 DNA follows: TGTGCCAGCAGTTTAGCAGCCAGCACAGATACGCAGTATTTT. It specifies CASSLAASTDTQYF. The complete variable domain, with remaining parts taken from reference TRBV28 and TRBJ2-3, reads DVKVTQSSRYLVKRTGEKVFLECVQDMDHENMFWYRQDPGLGLRLIYFSYDVKMKEKGDIPEGYSVSREKKERFSLILESASTNQTSMYLCASSLAASTDTQYFGPGTRLTVL.